Given below is one TCR beta chain in context. Its antigen is currently unknown. At one boundary the junction diverges from the germline segment, which might be a read error. The data were obtained in a study of T-cell reconstitution after alpha-beta-depleted transplantation in children. Findings and caveats of the study: The study reportedly traced alpha-beta T cells about two months after transplant to several hundred expanded graft clones. The main origin of T-cell counts and diversity one year after transplant was newly produced T cells. At day 60, the high TCRbeta diversity found in some patients originated from recipient T cells and thymic progenitors that had survived.

Unique molecular identifiers were incorporated during preparation of the TCRbeta library. TCRdb independently ran MiXCR on the PCR reads; one entry per CDR3 protein. This table holds 490,000 or so distinct CDR3 sequences, roughly a tenth found once. The germline V gene encodes CDR1 SEHNR and CDR2 FQNEAQ (reference sequence). This CDR3 spans 11 amino acids. The source material was PBMCs, sampled before TCRalphabeta/CD19-depleted stem cell transplant. The genes are TRBV7-9 and TRBJ2-7; tentative D call: TRBD2 (6 bases). This clonotype was sampled from a child aged 2-9 years with inherited bone marrow failure, due to receive a stem cell transplant. CDR3 DNA sequence: TGTGCCAGCAGCTTCGCGGACTACCAGCACTTC. As protein: CASSFADYQHF.